This TCR beta chain was sequenced for a study of identical twins. Study-wide results and limits: Analyses of zero insertions could be partly confounded by invariant MAIT and iNKT cells.

The cDNA had a unique molecular identifier and a template-switch universal primer site. TCRdb used MiXCR to reprocess the 5' RACE reads, holding one entry per CDR3 protein. The table records around 680,000 distinct CDR3 sequences, over 8.5% of them present only once. The CDR3 is 16 residues long. V lost 0 bases, J lost 7 bases, and 15 bases lay in between. Germline loops: CDR1 LNHNV, CDR2 YYDKDF (reference sequence). This clonotype appeared a few times. Its antigen is still unknown. These data also featured in a second study, about yellow fever vaccine responses in identical twins.

Sample: PBMCs. The chain carries TRBV15 and TRBJ2-2; TRBD1 is a possible D gene (5 bases). The receptor was derived from a woman between 18 and 30 years old in good health. CDR3 region: CATSRDPTGAGGELFF. The CDR3 nucleotides are TGTGCCACCAGCAGAGATCCCACAGGAGCTGGCGGGGAGCTGTTTTTT.